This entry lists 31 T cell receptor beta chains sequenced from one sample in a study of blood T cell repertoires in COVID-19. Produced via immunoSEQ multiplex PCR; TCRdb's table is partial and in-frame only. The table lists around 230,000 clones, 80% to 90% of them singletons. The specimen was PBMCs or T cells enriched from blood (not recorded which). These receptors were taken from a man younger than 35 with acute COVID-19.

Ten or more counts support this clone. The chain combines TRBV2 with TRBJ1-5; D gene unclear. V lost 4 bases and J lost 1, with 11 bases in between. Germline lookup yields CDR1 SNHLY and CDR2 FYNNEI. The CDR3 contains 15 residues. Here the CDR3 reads CASSGVSASNQPQHF. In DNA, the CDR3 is TGTGCCAGCAGTGGTGTCAGCGCCAGCAATCAGCCCCAGCATTTT.

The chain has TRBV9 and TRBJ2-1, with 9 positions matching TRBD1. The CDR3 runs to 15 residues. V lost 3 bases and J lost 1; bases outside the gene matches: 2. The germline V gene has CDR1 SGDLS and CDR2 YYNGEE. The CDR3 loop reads CASSDRGLSYNEQFF. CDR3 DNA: TGTGCCAGCAGCGACAGGGGGCTATCCTACAATGAGCAGTTCTTC. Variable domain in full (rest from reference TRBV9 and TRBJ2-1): DSGVTQTPKHLITATGQRVTLRCSPRSGDLSVYWYQQSLDQGLQFLIQYYNGEERAKGNILERFSAQQFPDLHSELNLSSLELGDSALYFCASSDRGLSYNEQFFGPGTRLTVL.

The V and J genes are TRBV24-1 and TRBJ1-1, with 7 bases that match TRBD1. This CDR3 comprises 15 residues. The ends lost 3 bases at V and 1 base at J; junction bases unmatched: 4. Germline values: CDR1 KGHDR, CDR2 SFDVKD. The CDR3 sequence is CATSDPRQGNTEAFF. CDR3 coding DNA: TGTGCCACCAGTGATCCACGACAGGGGAACACTGAAGCTTTCTTT.

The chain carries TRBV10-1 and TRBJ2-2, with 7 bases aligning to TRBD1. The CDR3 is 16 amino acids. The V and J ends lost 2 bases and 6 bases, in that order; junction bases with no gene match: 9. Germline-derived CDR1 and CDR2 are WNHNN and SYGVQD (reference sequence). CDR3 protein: CASSELGTVESGELFF. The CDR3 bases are TGCGCCAGCAGTGAGCTTGGGACAGTAGAATCCGGGGAGCTGTTTTTT.

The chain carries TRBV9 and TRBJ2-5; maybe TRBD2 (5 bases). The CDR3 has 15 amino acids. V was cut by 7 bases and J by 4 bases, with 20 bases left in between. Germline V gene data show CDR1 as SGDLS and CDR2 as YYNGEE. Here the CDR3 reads CASSLGSRDGETQYF. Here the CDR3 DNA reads TGTGCCAGCTCCCTAGGGAGTAGGGATGGAGAGACCCAGTACTTC. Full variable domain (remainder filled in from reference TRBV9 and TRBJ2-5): DSGVTQTPKHLITATGQRVTLRCSPRSGDLSVYWYQQSLDQGLQFLIQYYNGEERAKGNILERFSAQQFPDLHSELNLSSLELGDSALYFCASSLGSRDGETQYFGPGTRLLVL.

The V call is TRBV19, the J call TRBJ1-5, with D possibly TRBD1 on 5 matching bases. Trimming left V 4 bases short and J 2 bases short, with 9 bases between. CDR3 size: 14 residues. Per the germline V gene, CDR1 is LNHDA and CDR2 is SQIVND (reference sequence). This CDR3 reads CASSNWGGNQPQHF. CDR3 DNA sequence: TGTGCCAGTAGTAACTGGGGCGGCAATCAGCCCCAGCATTTT.

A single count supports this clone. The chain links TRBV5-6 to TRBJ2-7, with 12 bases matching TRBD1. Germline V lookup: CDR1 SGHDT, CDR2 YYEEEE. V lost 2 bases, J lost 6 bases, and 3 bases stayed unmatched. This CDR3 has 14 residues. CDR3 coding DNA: TGTGCCAGCAGCTTCGGGACAGGGGGCTCCGAGCAGTACTTC. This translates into CASSFGTGGSEQYF. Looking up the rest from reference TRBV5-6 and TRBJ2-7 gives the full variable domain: DAGVTQSPTHLIKTRGQQVTLRCSPKSGHDTVSWYQQALGQGPQFIFQYYEEEERQRGNFPDRFSGHQFPNYSSELNVNALLLGDSALYLCASSFGTGGSEQYFGPGTRLTVT.

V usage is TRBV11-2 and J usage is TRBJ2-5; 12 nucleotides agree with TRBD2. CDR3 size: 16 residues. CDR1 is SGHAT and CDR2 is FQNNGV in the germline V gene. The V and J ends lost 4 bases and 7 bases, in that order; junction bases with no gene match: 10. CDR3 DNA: TGTGCCAGCAGCTCCCATCTAGCGGGAGGGCTTCGGACCCAGTACTTC. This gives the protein CASSSHLAGGLRTQYF.

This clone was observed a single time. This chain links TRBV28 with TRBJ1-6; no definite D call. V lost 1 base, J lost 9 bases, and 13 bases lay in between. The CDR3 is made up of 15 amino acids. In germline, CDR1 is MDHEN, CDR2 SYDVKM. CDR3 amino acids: CASSLYKGGGSPLHF. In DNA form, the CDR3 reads TGTGCCAGCAGTTTATATAAGGGAGGCGGTTCACCCCTCCACTTT. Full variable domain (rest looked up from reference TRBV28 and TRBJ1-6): DVKVTQSSRYLVKRTGEKVFLECVQDMDHENMFWYRQDPGLGLRLIYFSYDVKMKEKGDIPEGYSVSREKKERFSLILESASTNQTSMYLCASSLYKGGGSPLHFGNGTRLTVT.

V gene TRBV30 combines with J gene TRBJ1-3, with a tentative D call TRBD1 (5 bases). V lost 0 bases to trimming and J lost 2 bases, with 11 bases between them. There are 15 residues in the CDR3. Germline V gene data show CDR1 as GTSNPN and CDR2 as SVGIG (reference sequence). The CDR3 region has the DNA TGTGCCTGGAGTGTACGGGGGGGGGCTGGAAACACCATATATTTT. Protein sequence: CAWSVRGGAGNTIYF.

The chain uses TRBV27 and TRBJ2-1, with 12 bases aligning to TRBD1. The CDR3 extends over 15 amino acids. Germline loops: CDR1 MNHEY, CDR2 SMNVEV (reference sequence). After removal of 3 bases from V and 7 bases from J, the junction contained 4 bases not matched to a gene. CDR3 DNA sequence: TGTGCCAGCAGTTTCGGGACAGGGGGCAGAAATGAGCAGTTCTTC. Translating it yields CASSFGTGGRNEQFF.

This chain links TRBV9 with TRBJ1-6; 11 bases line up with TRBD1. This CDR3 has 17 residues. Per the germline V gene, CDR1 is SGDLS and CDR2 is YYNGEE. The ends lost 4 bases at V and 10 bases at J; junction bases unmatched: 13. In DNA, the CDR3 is TGTGCCAGCAGCCTCTGGGACAGGGGGGAAGCAGACTCACCCCTCCACTTT. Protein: CASSLWDRGEADSPLHF.

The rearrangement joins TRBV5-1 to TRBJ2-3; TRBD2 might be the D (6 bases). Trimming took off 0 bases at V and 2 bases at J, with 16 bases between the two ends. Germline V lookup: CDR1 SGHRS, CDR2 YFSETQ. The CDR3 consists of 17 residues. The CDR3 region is CASSLAGPPGLTDTQYF. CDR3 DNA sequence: TGCGCCAGCAGCTTGGCCGGTCCTCCGGGACTCACAGATACGCAGTATTTT.

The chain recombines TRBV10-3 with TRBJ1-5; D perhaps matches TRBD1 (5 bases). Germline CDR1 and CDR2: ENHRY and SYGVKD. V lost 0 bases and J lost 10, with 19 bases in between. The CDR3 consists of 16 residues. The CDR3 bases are TGTGCCATCAGTGAGTCGGGGGGAAGAGGCGATGGCCCCCAGCATTTT. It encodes CAISESGGRGDGPQHF.

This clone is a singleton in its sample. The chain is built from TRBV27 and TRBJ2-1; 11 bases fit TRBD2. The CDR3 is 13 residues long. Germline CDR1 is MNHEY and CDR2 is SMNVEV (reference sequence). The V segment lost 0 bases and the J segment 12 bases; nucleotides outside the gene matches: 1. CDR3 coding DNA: TGTGCCAGCAGTTTATCCGGGACTAGCGGGCAGTTCTTC. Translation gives CASSLSGTSGQFF.

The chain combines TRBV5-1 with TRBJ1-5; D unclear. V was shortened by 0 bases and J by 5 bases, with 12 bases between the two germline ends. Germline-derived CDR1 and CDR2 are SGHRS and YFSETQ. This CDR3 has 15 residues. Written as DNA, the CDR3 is TGCGCCAGCAGCTTGGCGCCGGGCGGGGATCAGCCCCAGCATTTT. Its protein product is CASSLAPGGDQPQHF.

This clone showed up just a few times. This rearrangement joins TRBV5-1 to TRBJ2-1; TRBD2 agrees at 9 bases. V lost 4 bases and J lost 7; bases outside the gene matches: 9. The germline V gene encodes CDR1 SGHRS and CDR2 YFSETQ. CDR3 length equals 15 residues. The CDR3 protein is CASSVAGGPGNEQFF. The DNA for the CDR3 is TGCGCCAGCAGCGTTGCGGGAGGGCCGGGGAATGAGCAGTTCTTC. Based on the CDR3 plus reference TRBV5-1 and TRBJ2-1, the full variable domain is KAGVTQTPRYLIKTRGQQVTLSCSPISGHRSVSWYQQTPGQGLQFLFEYFSETQRNKGNFPGRFSGRQFSNSRSEMNVSTLELGDSALYLCASSVAGGPGNEQFFGPGTRLTVL.

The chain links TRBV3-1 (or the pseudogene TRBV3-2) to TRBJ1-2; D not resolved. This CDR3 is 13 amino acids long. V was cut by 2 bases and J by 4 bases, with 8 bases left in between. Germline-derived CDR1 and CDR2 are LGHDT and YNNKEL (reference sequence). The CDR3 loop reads CASSQIVIYGYTF. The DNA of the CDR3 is TGTGCCAGCAGCCAAATAGTCATCTATGGCTACACCTTC.

Written as DNA, the CDR3 is TGCGCCAGCAGCTCCCAGGCGAACACTGAAGCTTTCTTT. It codes for CASSSQANTEAFF. This chain joins TRBV5-1 and TRBJ1-1, with no clear D. Trimming removed 3 bases at V and 1 base at J, with 7 bases between. CDR1 is SGHRS, CDR2 YFSETQ, per germline. The CDR3 is 13 amino acids.

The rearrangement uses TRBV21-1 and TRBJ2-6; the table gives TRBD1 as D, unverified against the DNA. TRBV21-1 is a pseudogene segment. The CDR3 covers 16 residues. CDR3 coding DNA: TGTGCCAGCAGCAAATCGGGACAACCTGGGGCCAACGTCCTGACTTTC. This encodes CASSKSGQPGANVLTF.

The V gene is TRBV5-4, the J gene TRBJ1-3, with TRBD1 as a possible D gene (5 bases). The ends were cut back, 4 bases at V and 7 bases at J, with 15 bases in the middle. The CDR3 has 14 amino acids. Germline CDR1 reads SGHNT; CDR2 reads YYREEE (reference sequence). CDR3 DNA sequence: TGTGCCAGCAGCGATCGGGCGGGGGGGAACACCATATATTTT. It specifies CASSDRAGGNTIYF. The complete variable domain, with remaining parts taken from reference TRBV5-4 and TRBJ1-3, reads ETGVTQSPTHLIKTRGQQVTLRCSSQSGHNTVSWYQQALGQGPQFIFQYYREEENGRGNFPPRFSGLQFPNYSSELNVNALELDDSALYLCASSDRAGGNTIYFGEGSWLTVV.

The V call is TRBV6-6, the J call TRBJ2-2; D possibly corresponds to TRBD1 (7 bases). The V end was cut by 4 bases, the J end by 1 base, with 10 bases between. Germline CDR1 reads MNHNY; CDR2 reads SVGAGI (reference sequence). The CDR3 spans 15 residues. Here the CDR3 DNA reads TGTGCCAGCAGTTTTCAGGGGGGGAACACCGGGGAGCTGTTTTTT. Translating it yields CASSFQGGNTGELFF.

As DNA, the CDR3 is TGTGCCAGCAGCTTGGGGGGACTAGCCTACGAGCAGTACTTC. This encodes CASSLGGLAYEQYF. The V call is TRBV5-5, the J call TRBJ2-7; 8 bases map to TRBD2. The CDR3 is 14 residues long. Germline assignment: CDR1 SGHKS and CDR2 YYEKEE (reference sequence). V was clipped by 0 bases and J by 2 bases; unmatched bases: 1. The full variable domain, in which reference TRBV5-5 and TRBJ2-7 provide the parts outside the CDR3, is DAGVTQSPTHLIKTRGQQVTLRCSPISGHKSVSWYQQVLGQGPQFIFQYYEKEERGRGNFPDRFSARQFPNYSSELNVNALLLGDSALYLCASSLGGLAYEQYFGPGTRLTVT.

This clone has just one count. The CDR3 spells CASSQPGQGNYGYTF. CDR3 bases: TGTGCCAGCAGCCAGCCCGGACAGGGGAACTATGGCTACACCTTC. The rearrangement links TRBV4-2 to TRBJ1-2; 9 nucleotides agree with TRBD1. The V gene end was trimmed by 3 bases and the J gene end by 2 bases; junction bases not matched to a gene: 4. The CDR3 has 15 amino acids. Germline lookup yields CDR1 LGHNA and CDR2 YNFKEQ.

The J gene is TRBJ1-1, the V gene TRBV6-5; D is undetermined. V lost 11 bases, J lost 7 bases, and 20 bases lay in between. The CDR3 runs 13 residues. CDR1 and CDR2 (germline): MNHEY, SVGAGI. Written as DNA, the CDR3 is TGTGCCGCGTCATTCACTAGTCAGGTTGAAGCTTTCTTT. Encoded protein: CAASFTSQVEAFF.

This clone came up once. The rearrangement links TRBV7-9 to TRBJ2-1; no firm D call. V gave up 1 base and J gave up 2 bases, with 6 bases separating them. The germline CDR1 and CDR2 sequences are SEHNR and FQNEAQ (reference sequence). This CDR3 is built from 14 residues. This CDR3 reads CASSLGTAYNEQFF. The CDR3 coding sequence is TGTGCCAGCAGCTTAGGTACGGCCTACAATGAGCAGTTCTTC.

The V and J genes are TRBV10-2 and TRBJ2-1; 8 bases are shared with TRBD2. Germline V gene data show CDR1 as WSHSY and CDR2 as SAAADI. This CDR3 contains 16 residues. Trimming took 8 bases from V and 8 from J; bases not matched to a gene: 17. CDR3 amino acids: CASVYSAGTRGDEQFF. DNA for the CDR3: TGCGCCAGCGTGTATTCCGCCGGGACTAGGGGGGATGAGCAGTTCTTC.

CDR3 coding DNA: TGTGCCAGCAGCGGAGGCGCAGATACGCAGTATTTT. Translation gives CASSGGADTQYF. The gene calls are TRBV13 and TRBJ2-3; D is possibly TRBD2 (5 bases). The ends were cut back, 5 bases at V and 4 bases at J, with 7 bases in the middle. Germline V gene data show CDR1 as PRHDT and CDR2 as FYEKMQ (reference sequence). There are 12 residues in the CDR3. The full variable domain, completed using reference TRBV13 and TRBJ2-3, is AAGVIQSPRHLIKEKRETATLKCYPIPRHDTVYWYQQGPGQDPQFLISFYEKMQSDKGSIPDRFSAQQFSDYHSELNMSSLELGDSALYFCASSGGADTQYFGPGTRLTVL.

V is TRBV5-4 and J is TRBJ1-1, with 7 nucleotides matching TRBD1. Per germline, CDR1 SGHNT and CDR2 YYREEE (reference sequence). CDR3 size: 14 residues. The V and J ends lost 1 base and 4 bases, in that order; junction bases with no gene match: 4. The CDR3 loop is CASSLTGVGTEAFF. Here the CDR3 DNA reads TGTGCCAGCAGCTTGACAGGGGTGGGCACTGAAGCTTTCTTT.

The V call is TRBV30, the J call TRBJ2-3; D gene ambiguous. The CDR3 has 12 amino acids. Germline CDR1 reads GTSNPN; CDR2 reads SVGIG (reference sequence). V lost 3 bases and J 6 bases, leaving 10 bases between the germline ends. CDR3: CAWRLVLDTQYF. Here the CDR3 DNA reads TGTGCCTGGAGGCTAGTCTTGGATACGCAGTATTTT. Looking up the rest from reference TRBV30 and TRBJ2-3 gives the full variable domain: SQTIHQWPATLVQPVGSPLSLECTVEGTSNPNLYWYRQAAGRGLQLLFYSVGIGQISSEVPQNLSASRPQDRQFILSSKKLLLSDSGFYLCAWRLVLDTQYFGPGTRLTVL.

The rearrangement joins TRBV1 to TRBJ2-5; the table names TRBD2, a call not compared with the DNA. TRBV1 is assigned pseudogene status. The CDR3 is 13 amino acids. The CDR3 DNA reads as TGCACCAGCAGCGCCTATGCTGCGGGAGGAGAGTACTTC. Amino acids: CTSSAYAAGGEYF.